Sequencing of this T cell receptor beta chain was carried out in a study of T cells after yellow fever vaccination. In this sample, this clonotype turned up many times. MiXCR, applied by TCRdb to the 5' RACE reads, yields one record per CDR3 protein. The data show fewer than 400,000 distinct CDR3 sequences, 6.2% seen once. The germline V gene encodes CDR1 MNHEY and CDR2 SVGAGI. The CDR3 is 18 residues long. Losses at the gene ends were 2 bases for V and 1 base for J; bases not matched to a gene: 7. The V gene is TRBV6-5, the J gene TRBJ2-5, with 13 bases lining up with TRBD2. This clonotype was sampled from a man younger than 40 who received the YFV17D yellow fever vaccine. Sequencing was performed on PBMCs, taken 5 days after the yellow fever booster vaccination. The CDR3 nucleotides read TGTGCCAGCAGTTACCTTCCGGGACTAGCGGGAACCCAAGAGACCCAGTACTTC. It specifies CASSYLPGLAGTQETQYF.